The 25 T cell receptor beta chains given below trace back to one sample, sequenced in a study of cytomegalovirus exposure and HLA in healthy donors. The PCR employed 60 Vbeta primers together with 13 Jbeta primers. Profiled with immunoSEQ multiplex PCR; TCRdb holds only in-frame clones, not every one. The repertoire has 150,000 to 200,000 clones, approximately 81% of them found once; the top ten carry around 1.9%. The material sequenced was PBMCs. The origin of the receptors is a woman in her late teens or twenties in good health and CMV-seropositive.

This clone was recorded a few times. The DNA of the CDR3 is TGTGCCAGTAGTATAGTACTTGACAATGAGCAGTTCTTC. Amino acid sequence: CASSIVLDNEQFF. The chain combines TRBV19 with TRBJ2-1; no reliable D call. This CDR3 comprises 13 residues. CDR1 is LNHDA, CDR2 SQIVND, per germline (reference sequence). V was shortened by 1 base and J by 5 bases, with 6 bases between the two germline ends.

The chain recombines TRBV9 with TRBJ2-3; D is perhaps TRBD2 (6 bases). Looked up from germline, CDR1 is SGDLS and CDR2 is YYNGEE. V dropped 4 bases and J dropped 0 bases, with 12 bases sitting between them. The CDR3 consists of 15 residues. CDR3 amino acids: CASSPGGTSTDTQYF. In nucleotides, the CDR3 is TGTGCCAGCAGCCCAGGAGGGACTAGCACAGATACGCAGTATTTT.

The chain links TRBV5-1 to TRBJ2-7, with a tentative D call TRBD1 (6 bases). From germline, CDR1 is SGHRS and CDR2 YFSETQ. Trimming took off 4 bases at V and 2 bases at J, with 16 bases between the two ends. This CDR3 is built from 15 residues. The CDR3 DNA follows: TGCGCCAGCAGCCCCCTACGACAGGCCGCCTACGAGCAGTACTTC. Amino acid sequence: CASSPLRQAAYEQYF. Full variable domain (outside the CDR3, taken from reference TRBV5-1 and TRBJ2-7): KAGVTQTPRYLIKTRGQQVTLSCSPISGHRSVSWYQQTPGQGLQFLFEYFSETQRNKGNFPGRFSGRQFSNSRSEMNVSTLELGDSALYLCASSPLRQAAYEQYFGPGTRLTVT.

CDR3 sequence reads: CASSLILHNEQFF. The CDR3 DNA reads as TGTGCCAGCAGCCTAATATTACACAATGAGCAGTTCTTC. The V call is TRBV5-5, the J call TRBJ2-1; D unresolved. V was trimmed by 4 bases and J by 5 bases, leaving 10 bases between them. Germline CDR1 reads SGHKS; CDR2 reads YYEKEE (reference sequence). This CDR3 region has 13 residues. The full variable domain, completed using reference TRBV5-5 and TRBJ2-1, is DAGVTQSPTHLIKTRGQQVTLRCSPISGHKSVSWYQQVLGQGPQFIFQYYEKEERGRGNFPDRFSARQFPNYSSELNVNALLLGDSALYLCASSLILHNEQFFGPGTRLTVL.

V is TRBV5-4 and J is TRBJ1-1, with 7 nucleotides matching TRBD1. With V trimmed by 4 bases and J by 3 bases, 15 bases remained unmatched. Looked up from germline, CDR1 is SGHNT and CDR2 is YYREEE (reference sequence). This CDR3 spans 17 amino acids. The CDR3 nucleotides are TGTGCCAGCAGCCCCAGACAGGGTTCTAGGGTGGACACTGAAGCTTTCTTT. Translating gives CASSPRQGSRVDTEAFF.

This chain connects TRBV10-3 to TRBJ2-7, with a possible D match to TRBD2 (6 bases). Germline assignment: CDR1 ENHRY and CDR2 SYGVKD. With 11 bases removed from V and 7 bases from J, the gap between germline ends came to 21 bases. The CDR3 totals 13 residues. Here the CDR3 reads CAFPGTRGEEQYV. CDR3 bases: TGTGCCTTCCCAGGTACCCGCGGGGAGGAGCAGTACGTC.

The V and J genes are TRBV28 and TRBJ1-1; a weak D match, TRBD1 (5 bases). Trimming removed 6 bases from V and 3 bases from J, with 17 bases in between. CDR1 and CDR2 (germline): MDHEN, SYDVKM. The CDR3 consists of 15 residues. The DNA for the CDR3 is TGTGCCAGCAGCCTCTCCCCGCCGGGGGACACTGAAGCTTTCTTT. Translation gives CASSLSPPGDTEAFF.

Here the CDR3 reads CASSLVGTGINEQFF. DNA for the CDR3: TGTGCCAGCAGCTTAGTTGGGACAGGGATCAATGAGCAGTTCTTC. The V call is TRBV7-9, the J call TRBJ2-1, with 9 bases aligning to TRBD1. V lost 1 base, J lost 6 bases, and 4 bases stayed unmatched. Looked up from germline, CDR1 is SEHNR and CDR2 is FQNEAQ (reference sequence). There are 15 residues in the CDR3.

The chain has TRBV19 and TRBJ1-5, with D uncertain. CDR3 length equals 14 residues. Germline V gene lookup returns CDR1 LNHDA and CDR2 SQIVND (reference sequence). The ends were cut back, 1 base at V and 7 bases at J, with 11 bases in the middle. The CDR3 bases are TGTGCCAGTAGTATAGGGTTTCGAGAACAGCCCCAGCATTTT. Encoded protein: CASSIGFREQPQHF. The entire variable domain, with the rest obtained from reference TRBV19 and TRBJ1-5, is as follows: DGGITQSPKYLFRKEGQNVTLSCEQNLNHDAMYWYRQDPGQGLRLIYYSQIVNDFQKGDIAEGYSVSREKKESFPLTVTSAQKNPTAFYLCASSIGFREQPQHFGDGTRLSIL.

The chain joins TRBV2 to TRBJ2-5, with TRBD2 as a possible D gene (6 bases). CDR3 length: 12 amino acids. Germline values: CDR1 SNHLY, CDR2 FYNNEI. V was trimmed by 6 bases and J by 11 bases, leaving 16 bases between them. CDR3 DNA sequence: TGTGCCAGCAGAGAAATTACGGGGAGGCAGTACTTC. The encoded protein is CASREITGRQYF.

CDR3 residues: CASSLGLAASYNEQFF. The CDR3, as DNA: TGTGCCAGCAGCCTGGGACTAGCGGCTTCCTACAATGAGCAGTTCTTC. This chain uses TRBV5-4 with TRBJ2-1; 11 positions match TRBD2. With V trimmed by 4 bases and J by 1 base, 4 bases remained unmatched. Germline CDR1 is SGHNT and CDR2 is YYREEE (reference sequence). This CDR3 comprises 16 residues.

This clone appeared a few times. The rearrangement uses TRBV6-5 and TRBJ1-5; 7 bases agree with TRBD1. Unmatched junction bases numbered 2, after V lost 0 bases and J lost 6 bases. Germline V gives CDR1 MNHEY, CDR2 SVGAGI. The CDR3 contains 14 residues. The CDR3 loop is CASSYSTGTQPQHF. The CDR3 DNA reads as TGTGCCAGCAGTTACTCGACAGGGACTCAGCCCCAGCATTTT.

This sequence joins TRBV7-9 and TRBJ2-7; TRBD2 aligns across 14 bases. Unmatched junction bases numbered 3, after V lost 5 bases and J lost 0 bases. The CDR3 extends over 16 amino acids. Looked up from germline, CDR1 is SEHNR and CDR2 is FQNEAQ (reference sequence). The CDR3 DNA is TGTGCCAGCAGCCGGGGGACTAGCGGGGGCTCCTACGAGCAGTACTTC. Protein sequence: CASSRGTSGGSYEQYF.

The CDR3 DNA sequence: TGTGCCAGCACCGGGGGGGGTCCCTACGAGCAGTACGTC. Translating it yields CASTGGGPYEQYV. The chain joins TRBV7-9 to TRBJ2-7; TRBD2 matches at 8 bases. CDR3 length: 13 amino acids. Trimming cost V 7 bases and J 2 bases; bases outside gene matches: 4. Germline CDR1 is SEHNR and CDR2 is FQNEAQ (reference sequence).

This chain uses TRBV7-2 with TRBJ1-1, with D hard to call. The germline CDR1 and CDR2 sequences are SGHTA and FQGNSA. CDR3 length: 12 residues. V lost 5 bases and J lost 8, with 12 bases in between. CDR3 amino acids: CASSPRLGEAFF. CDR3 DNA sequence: TGTGCCAGCAGCCCCCGTCTGGGCGAAGCTTTCTTT.

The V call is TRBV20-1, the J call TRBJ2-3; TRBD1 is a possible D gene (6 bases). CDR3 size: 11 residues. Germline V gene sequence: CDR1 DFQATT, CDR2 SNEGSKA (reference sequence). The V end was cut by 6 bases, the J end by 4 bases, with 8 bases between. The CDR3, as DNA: TGCAGTGCCCACAGGGCAGATACGCAGTATTTT. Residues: CSAHRADTQYF.

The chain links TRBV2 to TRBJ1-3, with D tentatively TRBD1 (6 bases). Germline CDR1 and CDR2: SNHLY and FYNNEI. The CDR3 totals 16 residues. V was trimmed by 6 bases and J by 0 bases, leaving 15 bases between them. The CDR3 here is CASSQNQGFSGNTIYF. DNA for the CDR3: TGTGCCAGCAGCCAAAATCAGGGGTTCTCTGGAAACACCATATATTTT. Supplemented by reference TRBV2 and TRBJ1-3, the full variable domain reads EPEVTQTPSHQVTQMGQEVILRCVPISNHLYFYWYRQILGQKVEFLVSFYNNEISEKSEIFDDQFSVERPDGSNFTLKIRSTKLEDSAMYFCASSQNQGFSGNTIYFGEGSWLTVV.

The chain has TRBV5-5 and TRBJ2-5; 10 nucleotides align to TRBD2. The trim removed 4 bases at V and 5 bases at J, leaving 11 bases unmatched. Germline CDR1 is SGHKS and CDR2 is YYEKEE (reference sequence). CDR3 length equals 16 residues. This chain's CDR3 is CASSPAGLAEGETQYF. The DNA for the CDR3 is TGTGCCAGCAGCCCCGCCGGACTAGCGGAGGGGGAGACCCAGTACTTC.

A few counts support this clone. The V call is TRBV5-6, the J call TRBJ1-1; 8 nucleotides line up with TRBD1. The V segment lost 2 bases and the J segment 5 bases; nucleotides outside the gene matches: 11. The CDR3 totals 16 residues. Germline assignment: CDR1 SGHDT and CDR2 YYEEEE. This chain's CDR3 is CASSFLKAGGRTEAFF. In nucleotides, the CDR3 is TGTGCCAGCAGCTTTTTGAAAGCAGGGGGCAGAACTGAAGCTTTCTTT.

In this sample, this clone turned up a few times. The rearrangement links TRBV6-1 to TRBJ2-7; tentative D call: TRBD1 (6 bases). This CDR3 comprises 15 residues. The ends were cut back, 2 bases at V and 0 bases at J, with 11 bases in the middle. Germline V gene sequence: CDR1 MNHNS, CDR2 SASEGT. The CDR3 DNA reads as TGTGCCAGCAGTGAATTGACGACAGGCTCCTACGAGCAGTACTTC. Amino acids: CASSELTTGSYEQYF.

As DNA, the CDR3 is TGTGCCAGTAGTGAAGACAGGGGCGCTTCACCCCTCCACTTT. The encoded protein is CASSEDRGASPLHF. V is TRBV19 and J is TRBJ1-6, with 8 bases aligning to TRBD1. Per germline, CDR1 LNHDA and CDR2 SQIVND (reference sequence). The CDR3 covers 14 residues. Trimming at V came to 5 bases and at J to 9 bases, leaving 6 bases not matched to a gene. The variable domain in full, with the rest retrieved from reference TRBV19 and TRBJ1-6, is DGGITQSPKYLFRKEGQNVTLSCEQNLNHDAMYWYRQDPGQGLRLIYYSQIVNDFQKGDIAEGYSVSREKKESFPLTVTSAQKNPTAFYLCASSEDRGASPLHFGNGTRLTVT.

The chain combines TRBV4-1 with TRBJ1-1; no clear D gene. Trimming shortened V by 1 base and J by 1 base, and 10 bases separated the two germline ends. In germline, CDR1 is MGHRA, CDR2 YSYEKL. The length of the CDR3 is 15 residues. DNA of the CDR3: TGCGCCAGCAGCCAAGCTTGGGCAGAGAACACTGAAGCTTTCTTT. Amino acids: CASSQAWAENTEAFF.

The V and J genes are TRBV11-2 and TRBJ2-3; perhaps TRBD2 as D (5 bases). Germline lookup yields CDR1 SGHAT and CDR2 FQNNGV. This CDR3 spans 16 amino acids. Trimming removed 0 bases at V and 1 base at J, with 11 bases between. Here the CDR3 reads CASSLDLAEGTDTQYF. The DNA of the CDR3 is TGTGCCAGCAGCTTAGACCTAGCAGAAGGCACAGATACGCAGTATTTT.

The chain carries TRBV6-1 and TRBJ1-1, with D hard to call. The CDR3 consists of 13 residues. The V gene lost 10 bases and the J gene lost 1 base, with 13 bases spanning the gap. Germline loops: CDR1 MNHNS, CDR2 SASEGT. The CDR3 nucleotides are TGTGCCACGGAGTTCGAACCGAACACTGAAGCTTTCTTT. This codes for CATEFEPNTEAFF.

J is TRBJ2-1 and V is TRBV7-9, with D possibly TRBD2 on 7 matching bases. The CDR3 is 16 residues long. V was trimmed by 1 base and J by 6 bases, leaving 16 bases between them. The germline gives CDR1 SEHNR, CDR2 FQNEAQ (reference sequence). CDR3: CASSLVLAGAFNEQFF. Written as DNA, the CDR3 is TGTGCCAGCAGCTTAGTACTGGCGGGGGCTTTCAATGAGCAGTTCTTC.